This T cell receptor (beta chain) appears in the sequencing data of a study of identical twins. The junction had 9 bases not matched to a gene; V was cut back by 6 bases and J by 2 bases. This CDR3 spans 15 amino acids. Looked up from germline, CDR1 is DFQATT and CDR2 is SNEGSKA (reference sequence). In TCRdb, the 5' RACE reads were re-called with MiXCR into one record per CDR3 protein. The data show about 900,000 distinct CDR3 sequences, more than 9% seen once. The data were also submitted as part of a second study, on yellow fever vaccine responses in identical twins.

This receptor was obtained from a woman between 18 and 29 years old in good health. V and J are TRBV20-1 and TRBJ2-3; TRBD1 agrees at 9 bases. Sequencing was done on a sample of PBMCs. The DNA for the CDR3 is TGCAGTGCCGCGGACAGGGGAAACACCACAGATACGCAGTATTTT. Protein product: CSAADRGNTTDTQYF.